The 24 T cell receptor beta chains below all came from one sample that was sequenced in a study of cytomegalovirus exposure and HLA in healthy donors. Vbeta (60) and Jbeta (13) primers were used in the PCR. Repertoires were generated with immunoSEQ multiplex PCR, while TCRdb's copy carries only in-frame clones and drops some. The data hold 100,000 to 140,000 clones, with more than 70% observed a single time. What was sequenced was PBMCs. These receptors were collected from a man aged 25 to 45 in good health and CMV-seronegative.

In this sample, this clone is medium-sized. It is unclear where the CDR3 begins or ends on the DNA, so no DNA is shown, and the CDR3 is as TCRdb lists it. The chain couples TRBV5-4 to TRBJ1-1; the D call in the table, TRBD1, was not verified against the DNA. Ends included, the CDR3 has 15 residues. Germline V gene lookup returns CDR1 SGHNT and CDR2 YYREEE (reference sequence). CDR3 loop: CASSPQYVGNTEAFF.

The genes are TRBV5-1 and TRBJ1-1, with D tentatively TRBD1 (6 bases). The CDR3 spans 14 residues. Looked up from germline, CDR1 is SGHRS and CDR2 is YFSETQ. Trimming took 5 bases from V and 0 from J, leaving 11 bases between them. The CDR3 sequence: CASSPGTLNTEAFF. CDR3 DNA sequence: TGCGCCAGCAGTCCCGGGACATTGAACACTGAAGCTTTCTTT.

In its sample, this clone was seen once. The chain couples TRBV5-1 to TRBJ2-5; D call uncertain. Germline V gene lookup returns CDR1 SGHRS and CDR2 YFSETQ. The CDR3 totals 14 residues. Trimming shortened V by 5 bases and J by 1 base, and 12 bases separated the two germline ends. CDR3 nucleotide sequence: TGCGCCAGCAGGGTGGTGGGCAGCCAAGAGACCCAGTACTTC. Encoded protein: CASRVVGSQETQYF. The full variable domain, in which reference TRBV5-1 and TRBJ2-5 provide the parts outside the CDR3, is KAGVTQTPRYLIKTRGQQVTLSCSPISGHRSVSWYQQTPGQGLQFLFEYFSETQRNKGNFPGRFSGRQFSNSRSEMNVSTLELGDSALYLCASRVVGSQETQYFGPGTRLLVL.

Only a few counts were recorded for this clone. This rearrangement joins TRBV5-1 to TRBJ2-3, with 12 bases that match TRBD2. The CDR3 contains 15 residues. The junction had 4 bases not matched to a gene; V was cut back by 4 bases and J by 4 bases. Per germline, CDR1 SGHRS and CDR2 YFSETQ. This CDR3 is CASSTLAGGSDTQYF. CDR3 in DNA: TGCGCCAGCAGCACCCTAGCGGGAGGGTCAGATACGCAGTATTTT.

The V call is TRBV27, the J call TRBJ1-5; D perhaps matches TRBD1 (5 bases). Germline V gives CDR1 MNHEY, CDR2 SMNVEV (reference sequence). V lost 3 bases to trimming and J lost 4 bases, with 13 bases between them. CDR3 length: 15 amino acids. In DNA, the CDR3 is TGTGCCAGCAGTTTCAGGGCAGTGTCAAATCAGCCCCAGCATTTT. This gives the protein CASSFRAVSNQPQHF.

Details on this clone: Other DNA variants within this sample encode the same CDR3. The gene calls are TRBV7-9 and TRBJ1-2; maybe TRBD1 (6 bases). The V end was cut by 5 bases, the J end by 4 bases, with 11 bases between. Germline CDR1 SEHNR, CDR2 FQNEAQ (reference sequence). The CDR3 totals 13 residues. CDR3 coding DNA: TGTGCCAGCAGCCAAACAGGGACCTATGGCTACACCTTC. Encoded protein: CASSQTGTYGYTF.

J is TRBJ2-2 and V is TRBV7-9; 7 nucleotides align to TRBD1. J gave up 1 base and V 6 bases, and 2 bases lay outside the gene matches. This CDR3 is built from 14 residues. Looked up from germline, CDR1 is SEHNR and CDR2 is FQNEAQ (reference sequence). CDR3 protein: CASSWTGNTGELFF. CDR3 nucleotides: TGTGCCAGCAGTTGGACAGGGAACACCGGGGAGCTGTTTTTT.

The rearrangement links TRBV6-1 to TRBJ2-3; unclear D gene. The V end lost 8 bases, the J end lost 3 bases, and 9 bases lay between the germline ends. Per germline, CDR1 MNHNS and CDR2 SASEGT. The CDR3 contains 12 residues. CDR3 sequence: CASSADTDTQYF. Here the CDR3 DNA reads TGTGCCAGCTCCGCAGATACAGATACGCAGTATTTT.

The CDR3, as DNA: TGTGCCAGCAGCCCCCGGACAGTCATGAACACTGAAGCTTTCTTT. It specifies CASSPRTVMNTEAFF. The chain combines TRBV6-5 with TRBJ1-1, with D possibly TRBD1 on 6 matching bases. The V end lost 6 bases, the J end lost 0 bases, and 14 bases lay between the germline ends. This CDR3 spans 15 amino acids. Germline V CDR1 and CDR2: MNHEY, SVGAGI.

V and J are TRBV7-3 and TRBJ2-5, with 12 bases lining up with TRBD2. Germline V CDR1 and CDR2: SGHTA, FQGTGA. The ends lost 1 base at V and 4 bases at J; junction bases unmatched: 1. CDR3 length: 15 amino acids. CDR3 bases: TGTGCCAGCAGCTTAATGGGACTAGCGGGAGAGACCCAGTACTTC. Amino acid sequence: CASSLMGLAGETQYF. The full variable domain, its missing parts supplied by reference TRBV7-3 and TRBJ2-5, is GAGVSQTPSNKVTEKGKYVELRCDPISGHTALYWYRQSLGQGPEFLIYFQGTGAADDSGLPNDRFFAVRPEGSVSTLKIQRTERGDSAVYLCASSLMGLAGETQYFGPGTRLLVL.

CDR3 sequence (DNA): TGTGCCAGCAGTCTCCAGCAGGGTCAGCCCCAGCATTTT. Translation gives CASSLQQGQPQHF. The chain recombines TRBV6-5 with TRBJ1-5; a possible D gene is TRBD1 (5 bases). The V end lost 5 bases, the J end lost 6 bases, and 11 bases lay between the germline ends. The length of the CDR3 is 13 residues. The germline V gene encodes CDR1 MNHEY and CDR2 SVGAGI.

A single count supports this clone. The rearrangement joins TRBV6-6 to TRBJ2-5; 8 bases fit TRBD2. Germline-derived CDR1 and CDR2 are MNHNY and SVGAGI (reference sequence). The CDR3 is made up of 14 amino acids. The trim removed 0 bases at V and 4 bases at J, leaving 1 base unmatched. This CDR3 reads CASSYSSGGETQYF. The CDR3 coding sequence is TGTGCCAGCAGTTACTCCAGCGGGGGAGAGACCCAGTACTTC.

The CDR3: CASSEQYNQPQHF. Here the CDR3 DNA reads TGTGCCAGCAGTGAGCAGTATAATCAGCCCCAGCATTTT. V usage is TRBV6-1 and J usage is TRBJ1-5; no definite D call. The germline V gene encodes CDR1 MNHNS and CDR2 SASEGT. This CDR3 has 13 residues. V gave up 3 bases and J gave up 4 bases, with 7 bases separating them.

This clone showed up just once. The CDR3 region is CASSFGELAEAFF. DNA of the CDR3: TGTGCCAGCAGTTTTGGGGAGTTGGCTGAAGCTTTCTTT. The V gene is TRBV27, the J gene TRBJ1-1, with D hard to call. V was clipped by 3 bases and J by 6 bases, with 11 bases between them. The CDR3 length is 13 residues. The germline gives CDR1 MNHEY, CDR2 SMNVEV (reference sequence).

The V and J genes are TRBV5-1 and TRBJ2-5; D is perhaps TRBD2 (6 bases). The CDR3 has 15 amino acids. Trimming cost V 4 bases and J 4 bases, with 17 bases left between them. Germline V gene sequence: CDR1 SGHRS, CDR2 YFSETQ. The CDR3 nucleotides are TGCGCCAGCAGCGCCGTAGCGGTAGAGGGAGAGACCCAGTACTTC. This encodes CASSAVAVEGETQYF.

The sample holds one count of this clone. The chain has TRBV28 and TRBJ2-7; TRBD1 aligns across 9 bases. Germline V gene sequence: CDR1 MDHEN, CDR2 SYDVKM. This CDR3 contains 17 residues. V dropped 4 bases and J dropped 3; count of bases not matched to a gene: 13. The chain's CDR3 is CASSSTPGTGTRYEQYF. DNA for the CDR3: TGTGCCAGCAGTTCCACTCCCGGGACAGGGACTCGCTACGAGCAGTACTTC. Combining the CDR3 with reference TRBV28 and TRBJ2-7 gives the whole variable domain DVKVTQSSRYLVKRTGEKVFLECVQDMDHENMFWYRQDPGLGLRLIYFSYDVKMKEKGDIPEGYSVSREKKERFSLILESASTNQTSMYLCASSSTPGTGTRYEQYFGPGTRLTVT.

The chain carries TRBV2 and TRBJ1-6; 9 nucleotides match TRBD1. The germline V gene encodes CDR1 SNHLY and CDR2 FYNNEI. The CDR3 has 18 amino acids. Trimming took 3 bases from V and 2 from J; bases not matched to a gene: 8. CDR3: CASSDVGQGRTYNSPLHF. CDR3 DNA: TGTGCCAGCAGTGACGTAGGACAGGGGCGAACCTATAATTCACCCCTCCACTTT.

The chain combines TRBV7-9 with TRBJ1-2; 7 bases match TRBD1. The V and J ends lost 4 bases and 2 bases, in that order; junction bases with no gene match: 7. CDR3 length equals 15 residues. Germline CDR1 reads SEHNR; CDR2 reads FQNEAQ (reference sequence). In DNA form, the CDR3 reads TGTGCCAGCAGCTACGCCCAGGGGGAAAACTATGGCTACACCTTC. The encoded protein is CASSYAQGENYGYTF.

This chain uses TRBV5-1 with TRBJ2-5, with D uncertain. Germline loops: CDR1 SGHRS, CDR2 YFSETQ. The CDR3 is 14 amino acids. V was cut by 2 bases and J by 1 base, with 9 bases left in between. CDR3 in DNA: TGCGCCAGCAGCTTCTCAGGTACCCAAGAGACCCAGTACTTC. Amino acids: CASSFSGTQETQYF.

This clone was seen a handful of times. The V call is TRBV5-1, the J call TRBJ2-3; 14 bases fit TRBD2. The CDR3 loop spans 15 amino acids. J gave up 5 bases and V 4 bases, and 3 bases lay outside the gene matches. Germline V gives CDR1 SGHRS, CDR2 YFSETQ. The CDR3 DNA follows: TGCGCCAGCAGCCCCGGGACTAGCGGGGGAGATACGCAGTATTTT. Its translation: CASSPGTSGGDTQYF.

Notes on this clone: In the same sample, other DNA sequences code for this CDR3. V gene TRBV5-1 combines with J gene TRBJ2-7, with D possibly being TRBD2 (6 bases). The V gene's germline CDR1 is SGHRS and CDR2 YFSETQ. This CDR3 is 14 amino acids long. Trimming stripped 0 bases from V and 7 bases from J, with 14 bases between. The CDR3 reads CASSLGAGPREQYF. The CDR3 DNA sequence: TGCGCCAGCAGCTTGGGGGCGGGACCCAGGGAGCAGTACTTC.

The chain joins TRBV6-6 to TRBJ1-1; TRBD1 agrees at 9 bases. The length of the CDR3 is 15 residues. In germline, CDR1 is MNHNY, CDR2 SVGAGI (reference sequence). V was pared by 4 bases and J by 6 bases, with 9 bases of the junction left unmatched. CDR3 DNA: TGTGCCAGCAGTTCCCTACCACAGGGGGCCTCTGAAGCTTTCTTT. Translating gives CASSSLPQGASEAFF.

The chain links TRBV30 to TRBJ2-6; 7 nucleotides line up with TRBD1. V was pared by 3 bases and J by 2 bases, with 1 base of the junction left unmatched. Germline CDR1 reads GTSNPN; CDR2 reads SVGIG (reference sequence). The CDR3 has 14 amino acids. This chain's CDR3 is CAWSRGTGANVLTF. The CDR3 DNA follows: TGTGCCTGGAGCAGGGGGACTGGGGCCAACGTCCTGACTTTC.

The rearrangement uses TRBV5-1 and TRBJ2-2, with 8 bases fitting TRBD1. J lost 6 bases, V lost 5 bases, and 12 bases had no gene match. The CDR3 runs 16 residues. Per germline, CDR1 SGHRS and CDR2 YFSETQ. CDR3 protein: CASSIMDRDLPGELFF. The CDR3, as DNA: TGCGCCAGCAGTATTATGGACAGGGACTTGCCCGGGGAGCTGTTTTTT. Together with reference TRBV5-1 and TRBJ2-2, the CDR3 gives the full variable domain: KAGVTQTPRYLIKTRGQQVTLSCSPISGHRSVSWYQQTPGQGLQFLFEYFSETQRNKGNFPGRFSGRQFSNSRSEMNVSTLELGDSALYLCASSIMDRDLPGELFFGEGSRLTVL.